One sample yielded the 5 T cell receptor beta chains listed below, sequenced in a study of control samples from healthy donors and cancer patients. Here immunoSEQ multiplex PCR was the method, and the copy in TCRdb shows in-frame clones only, minus some. The sample carries 100,000 to 150,000 clones, around 92% recorded once. The sequenced material came from PBMCs. Receptors originate from a man in his forties or fifties with head and neck cancer.

The genes are TRBV11-2 and TRBJ2-7; TRBD1 is a possible D gene (5 bases). The CDR3 extends over 16 amino acids. The germline V gene encodes CDR1 SGHAT and CDR2 FQNNGV. V was clipped by 1 base and J by 6 bases, with 19 bases between them. CDR3 loop: CASSLAWSPGRGEQYF. CDR3 DNA: TGTGCCAGCAGCTTAGCCTGGTCCCCAGGGCGAGGCGAGCAGTACTTC.

The chain is built from TRBV30 and TRBJ1-3, with 11 bases identical to TRBD1. The germline V gene encodes CDR1 GTSNPN and CDR2 SVGIG (reference sequence). The CDR3 sequence is 13 residues long. After removal of 0 bases from V and 10 bases from J, the junction contained 2 bases not matched to a gene. This chain's CDR3 is CAWSVGTGGTIYF. CDR3 coding DNA: TGTGCCTGGAGTGTAGGGACAGGGGGAACCATATATTTT.

This clone was detected only once. Other DNA sequences from this sample encode an identical CDR3 as well. The genes are TRBV6-5 and TRBJ1-5, with D unresolved. This CDR3 has 13 amino acids. V lost 0 bases and J 5 bases, leaving 5 bases between the germline ends. Germline-derived CDR1 and CDR2 are MNHEY and SVGAGI. The DNA of the CDR3 is TGTGCCAGCAGTTACTCGAAGGATCAGCCCCAGCATTTT. Amino acid sequence: CASSYSKDQPQHF.

The chain links TRBV28 to TRBJ1-6; maybe TRBD1 (5 bases). Germline lookup yields CDR1 MDHEN and CDR2 SYDVKM. V was trimmed by 3 bases and J by 8 bases, leaving 17 bases between them. CDR3 length: 16 residues. The CDR3 DNA sequence: TGTGCCAGCAGTTTTAGAGACAGAACCAGGGATTCACCCCTCCACTTT. Its translation is CASSFRDRTRDSPLHF.

The gene calls are TRBV5-1 and TRBJ2-4, with 8 bases identical to TRBD2. The length of the CDR3 is 19 residues. Germline trimming cut 0 bases from V and 1 base from J; bases unmatched to any gene: 12. Germline-derived CDR1 and CDR2 are SGHRS and YFSETQ. CDR3: CASSLEGRGGLTAKNIQYF. Written as DNA, the CDR3 is TGCGCCAGCAGCTTGGAGGGACGGGGGGGCCTTACGGCCAAAAACATTCAGTACTTC.